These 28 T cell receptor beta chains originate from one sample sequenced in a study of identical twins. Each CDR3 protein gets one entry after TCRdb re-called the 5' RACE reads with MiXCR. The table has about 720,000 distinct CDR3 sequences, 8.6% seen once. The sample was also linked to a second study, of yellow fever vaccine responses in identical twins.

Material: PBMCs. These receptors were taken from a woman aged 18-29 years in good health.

CDR3 protein: CASSQDGQGPYEQYF. The DNA of the CDR3 is TGTGCCAGCAGCCAAGATGGGCAGGGACCCTACGAGCAGTACTTC. V usage is TRBV4-2 and J usage is TRBJ2-7; D is possibly TRBD1 or TRBD2 (5 bases each). Germline loops: CDR1 LGHNA, CDR2 YNFKEQ. The length of the CDR3 is 15 residues. The V end lost 0 bases, the J end lost 2 bases, and 11 bases lay between the germline ends.

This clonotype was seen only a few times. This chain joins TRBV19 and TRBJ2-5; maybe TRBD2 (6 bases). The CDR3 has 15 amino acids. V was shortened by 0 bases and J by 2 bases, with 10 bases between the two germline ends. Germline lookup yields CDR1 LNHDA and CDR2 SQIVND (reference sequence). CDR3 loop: CASSIDQAGQETQYF. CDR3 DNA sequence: TGTGCCAGTAGTATAGACCAGGCGGGACAAGAGACCCAGTACTTC.

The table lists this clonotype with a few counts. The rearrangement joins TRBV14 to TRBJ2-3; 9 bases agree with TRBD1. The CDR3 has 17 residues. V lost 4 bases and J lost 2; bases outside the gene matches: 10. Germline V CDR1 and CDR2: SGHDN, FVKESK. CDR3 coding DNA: TGTGCCAGCAGCCCTCGGGACAGGGAAGCGATCACAGATACGCAGTATTTT. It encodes CASSPRDREAITDTQYF.

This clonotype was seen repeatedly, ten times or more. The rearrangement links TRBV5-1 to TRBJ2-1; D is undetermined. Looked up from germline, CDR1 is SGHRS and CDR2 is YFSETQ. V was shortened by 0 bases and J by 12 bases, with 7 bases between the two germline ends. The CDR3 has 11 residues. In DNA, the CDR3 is TGCGCCAGCAGCTTGGTGAACTTGCAGTTCTTC. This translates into CASSLVNLQFF.

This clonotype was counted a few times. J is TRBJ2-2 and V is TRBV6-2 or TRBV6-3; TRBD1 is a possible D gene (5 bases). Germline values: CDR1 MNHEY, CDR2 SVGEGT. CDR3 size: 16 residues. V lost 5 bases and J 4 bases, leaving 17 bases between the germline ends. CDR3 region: CASSGIQDFPTGELFF. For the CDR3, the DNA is TGTGCCAGCAGTGGAATACAGGATTTCCCCACCGGGGAGCTGTTTTTT.

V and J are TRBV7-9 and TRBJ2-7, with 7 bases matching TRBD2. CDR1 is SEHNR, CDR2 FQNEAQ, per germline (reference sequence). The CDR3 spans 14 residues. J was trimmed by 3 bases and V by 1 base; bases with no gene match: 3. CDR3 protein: CASSLVGLIYEQYF. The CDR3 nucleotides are TGTGCCAGCAGCTTAGTGGGACTAATCTACGAGCAGTACTTC.

The CDR3 sequence is CAVSGSFNTGELFF. Written as DNA, the CDR3 is TGTGCCGTCTCGGGTTCCTTCAACACCGGGGAGCTGTTTTTT. The chain couples TRBV10-3 to TRBJ2-2, with D unclear. Per the germline V gene, CDR1 is ENHRY and CDR2 is SYGVKD. V shed 11 bases and J shed 2 bases, with 15 bases lying between them. The CDR3 has 14 amino acids.

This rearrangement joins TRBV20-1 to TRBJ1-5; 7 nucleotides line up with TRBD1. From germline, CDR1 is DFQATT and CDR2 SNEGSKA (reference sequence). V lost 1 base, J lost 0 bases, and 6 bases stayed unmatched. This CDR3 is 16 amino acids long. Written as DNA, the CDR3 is TGCAGTGCTAGAGCGGCAGGGGGACGTAGCAATCAGCCCCAGCATTTT. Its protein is CSARAAGGRSNQPQHF.

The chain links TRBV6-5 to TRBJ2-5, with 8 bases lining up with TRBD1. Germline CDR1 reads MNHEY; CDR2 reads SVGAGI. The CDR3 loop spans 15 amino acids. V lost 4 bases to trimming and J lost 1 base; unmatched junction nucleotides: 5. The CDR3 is CASSWTGSIQETQYF. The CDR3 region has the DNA TGTGCCAGCAGTTGGACAGGGTCAATCCAAGAGACCCAGTACTTC.

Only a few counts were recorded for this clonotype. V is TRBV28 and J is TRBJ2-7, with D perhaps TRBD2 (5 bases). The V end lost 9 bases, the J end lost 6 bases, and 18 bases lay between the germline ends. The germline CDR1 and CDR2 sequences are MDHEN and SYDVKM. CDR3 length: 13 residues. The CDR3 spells CASRTRSPGEQYF. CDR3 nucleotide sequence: TGTGCCAGTAGGACTCGTTCTCCGGGCGAGCAGTACTTC.

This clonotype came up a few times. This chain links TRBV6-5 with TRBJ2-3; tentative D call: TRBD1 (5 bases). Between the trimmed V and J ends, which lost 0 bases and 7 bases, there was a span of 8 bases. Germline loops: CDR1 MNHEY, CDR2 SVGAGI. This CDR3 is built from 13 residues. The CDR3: CASSYSNRNTQYF. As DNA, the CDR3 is TGTGCCAGCAGTTACTCGAACAGGAATACGCAGTATTTT.

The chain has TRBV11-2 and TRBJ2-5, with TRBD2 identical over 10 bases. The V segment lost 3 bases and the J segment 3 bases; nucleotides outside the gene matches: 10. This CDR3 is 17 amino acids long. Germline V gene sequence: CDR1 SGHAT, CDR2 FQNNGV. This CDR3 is CASSLRPGTSAKETQYF. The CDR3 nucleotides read TGTGCCAGCAGCTTGAGACCCGGGACTAGCGCCAAAGAGACCCAGTACTTC.

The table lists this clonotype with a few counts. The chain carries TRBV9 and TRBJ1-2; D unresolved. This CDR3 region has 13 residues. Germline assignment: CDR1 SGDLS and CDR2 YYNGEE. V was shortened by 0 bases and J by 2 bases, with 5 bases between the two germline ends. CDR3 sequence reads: CASSVARNYGYTF. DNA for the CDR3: TGTGCCAGCAGCGTAGCTAGGAACTATGGCTACACCTTC. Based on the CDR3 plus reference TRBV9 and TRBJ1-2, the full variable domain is DSGVTQTPKHLITATGQRVTLRCSPRSGDLSVYWYQQSLDQGLQFLIQYYNGEERAKGNILERFSAQQFPDLHSELNLSSLELGDSALYFCASSVARNYGYTFGSGTRLTVV.

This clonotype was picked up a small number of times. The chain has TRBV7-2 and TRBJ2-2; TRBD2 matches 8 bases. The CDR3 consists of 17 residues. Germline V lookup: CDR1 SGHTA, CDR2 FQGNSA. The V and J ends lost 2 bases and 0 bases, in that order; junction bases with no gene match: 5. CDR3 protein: CASSLSGSGANTGELFF. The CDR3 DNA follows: TGTGCCAGCAGCTTATCCGGTAGCGGGGCGAACACCGGGGAGCTGTTTTTT.

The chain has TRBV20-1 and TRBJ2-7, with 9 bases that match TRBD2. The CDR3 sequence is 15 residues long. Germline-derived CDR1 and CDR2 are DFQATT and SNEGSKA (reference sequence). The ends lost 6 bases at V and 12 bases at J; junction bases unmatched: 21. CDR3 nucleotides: TGCAGTGCCGCCCGGACGGGACTAGCTACTTCATTGGCGTACTTC. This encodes CSAARTGLATSLAYF.

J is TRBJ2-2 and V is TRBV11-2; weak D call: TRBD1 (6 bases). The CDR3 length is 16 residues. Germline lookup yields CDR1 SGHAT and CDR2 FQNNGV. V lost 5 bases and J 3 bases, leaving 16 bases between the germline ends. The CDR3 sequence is CASSPLAQGHTGELFF. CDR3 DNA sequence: TGTGCCAGCAGCCCTCTGGCGCAGGGGCACACCGGGGAGCTGTTTTTT.

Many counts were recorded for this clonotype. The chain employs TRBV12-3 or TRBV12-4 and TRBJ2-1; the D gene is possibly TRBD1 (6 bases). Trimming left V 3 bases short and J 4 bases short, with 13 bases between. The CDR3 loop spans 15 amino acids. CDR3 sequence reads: CASSFGTGKYNEQFF. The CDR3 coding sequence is TGTGCCAGCAGTTTTGGTACAGGGAAGTACAATGAGCAGTTCTTC.

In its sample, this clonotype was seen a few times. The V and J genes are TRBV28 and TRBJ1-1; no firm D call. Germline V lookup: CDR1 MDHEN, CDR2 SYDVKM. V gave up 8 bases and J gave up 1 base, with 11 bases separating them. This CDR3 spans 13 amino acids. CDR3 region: CASAPWKNTEAFF. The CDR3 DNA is TGTGCCAGCGCCCCATGGAAGAACACTGAAGCTTTCTTT.

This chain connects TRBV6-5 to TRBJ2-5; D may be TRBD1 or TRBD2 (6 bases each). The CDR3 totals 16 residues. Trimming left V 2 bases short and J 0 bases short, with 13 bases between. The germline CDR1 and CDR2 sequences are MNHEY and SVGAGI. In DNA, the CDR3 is TGTGCCAGCAGTTACACCCCGGGGGCTAACCAAGAGACCCAGTACTTC. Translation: CASSYTPGANQETQYF.

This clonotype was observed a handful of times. Written as DNA, the CDR3 is TGTGCCAGCAGCTTAGTTGGGCTAGTTTCCTACAATGAGCAGTTCTTC. Its protein product is CASSLVGLVSYNEQFF. The chain recombines TRBV7-2 with TRBJ2-1; no reliable D call. Germline values: CDR1 SGHTA, CDR2 FQGNSA. V was pared by 1 base and J by 1 base, with 11 bases between. The CDR3 spans 16 residues.

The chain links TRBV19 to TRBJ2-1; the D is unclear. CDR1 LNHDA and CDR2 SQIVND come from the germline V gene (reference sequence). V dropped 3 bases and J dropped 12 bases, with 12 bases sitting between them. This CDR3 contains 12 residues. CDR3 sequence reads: CASSILNGGQFF. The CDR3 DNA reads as TGTGCCAGTAGTATTTTGAACGGCGGGCAGTTCTTC.

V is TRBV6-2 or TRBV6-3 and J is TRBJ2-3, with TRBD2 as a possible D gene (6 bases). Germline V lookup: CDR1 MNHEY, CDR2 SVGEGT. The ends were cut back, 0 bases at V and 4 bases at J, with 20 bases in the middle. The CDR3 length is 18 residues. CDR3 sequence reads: CASSYSSKVGRRADTQYF. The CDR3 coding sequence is TGTGCCAGCAGTTACTCAAGCAAAGTCGGGAGAAGGGCAGATACGCAGTATTTT.

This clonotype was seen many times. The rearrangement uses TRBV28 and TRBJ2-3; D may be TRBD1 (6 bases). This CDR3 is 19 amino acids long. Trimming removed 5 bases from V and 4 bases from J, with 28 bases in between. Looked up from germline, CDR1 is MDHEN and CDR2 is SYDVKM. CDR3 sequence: CASSTPYPTQGGFSDTQYF. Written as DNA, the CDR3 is TGTGCCAGCAGTACCCCCTACCCCACACAGGGTGGGTTTTCAGATACGCAGTATTTT. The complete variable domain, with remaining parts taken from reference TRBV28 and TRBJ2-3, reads DVKVTQSSRYLVKRTGEKVFLECVQDMDHENMFWYRQDPGLGLRLIYFSYDVKMKEKGDIPEGYSVSREKKERFSLILESASTNQTSMYLCASSTPYPTQGGFSDTQYFGPGTRLTVL.

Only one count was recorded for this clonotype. The CDR3: CSADRDSGANVLTF. The CDR3 DNA sequence: TGCAGTGCAGACAGGGATAGTGGGGCCAACGTCCTGACTTTC. The rearrangement uses TRBV20-1 and TRBJ2-6; 7 bases are shared with TRBD1. V was clipped by 6 bases and J by 3 bases; unmatched bases: 5. The CDR3 is 14 amino acids. The germline V gene has CDR1 DFQATT and CDR2 SNEGSKA (reference sequence).

The CDR3 loop is CASSLGPGSRYF. The CDR3 DNA reads TGTGCCAGCAGCTTGGGCCCGGGATCCCGGTACTTC. The rearrangement links TRBV11-2 to TRBJ2-4; weak D call: TRBD2 (5 bases). Germline V gene lookup returns CDR1 SGHAT and CDR2 FQNNGV. V dropped 3 bases and J dropped 15 bases, with 15 bases sitting between them. The CDR3 consists of 12 residues. The entire variable domain, with the rest obtained from reference TRBV11-2 and TRBJ2-4, is as follows: EAGVAQSPRYKIIEKRQSVAFWCNPISGHATLYWYQQILGQGPKLLIQFQNNGVVDDSQLPKDRFSAERLKGVDSTLKIQPAKLEDSAVYLCASSLGPGSRYFGAGTRLSVL.

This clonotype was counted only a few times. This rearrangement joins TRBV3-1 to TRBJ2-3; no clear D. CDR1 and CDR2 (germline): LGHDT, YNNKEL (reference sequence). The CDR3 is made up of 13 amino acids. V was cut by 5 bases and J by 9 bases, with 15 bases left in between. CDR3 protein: CASSGRALATQYF. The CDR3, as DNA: TGTGCCAGCAGCGGTAGGGCCCTGGCGACGCAGTATTTT.

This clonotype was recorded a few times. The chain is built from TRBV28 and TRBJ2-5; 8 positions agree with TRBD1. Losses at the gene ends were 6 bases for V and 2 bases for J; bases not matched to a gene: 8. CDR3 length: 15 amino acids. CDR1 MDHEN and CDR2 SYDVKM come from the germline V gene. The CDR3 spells CASSRQGILQETQYF. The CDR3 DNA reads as TGTGCCAGCAGCCGACAGGGGATCCTACAAGAGACCCAGTACTTC.

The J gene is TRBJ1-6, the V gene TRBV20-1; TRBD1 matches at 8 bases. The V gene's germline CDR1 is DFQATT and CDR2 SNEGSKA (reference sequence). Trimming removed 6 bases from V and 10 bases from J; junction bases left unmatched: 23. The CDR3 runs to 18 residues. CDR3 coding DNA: TGCAGTGCCCCGCCGCCCCGGACAGGGATGGGATTGTGGTCACCCCTCCACTTT. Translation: CSAPPPRTGMGLWSPLHF.